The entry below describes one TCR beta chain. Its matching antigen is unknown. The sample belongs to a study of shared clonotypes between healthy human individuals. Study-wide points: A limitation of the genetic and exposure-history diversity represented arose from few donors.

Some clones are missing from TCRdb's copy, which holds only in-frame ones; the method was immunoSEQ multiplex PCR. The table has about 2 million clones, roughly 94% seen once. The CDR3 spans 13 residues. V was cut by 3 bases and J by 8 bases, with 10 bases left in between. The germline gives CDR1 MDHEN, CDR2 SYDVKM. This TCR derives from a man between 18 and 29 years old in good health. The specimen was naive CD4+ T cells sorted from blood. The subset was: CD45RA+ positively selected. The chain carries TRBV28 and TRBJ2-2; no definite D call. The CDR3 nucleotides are TGTGCCAGCAGTTTCCCCCCCCTAGGGGAGCTGTTTTTT. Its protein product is CASSFPPLGELFF.